The clone carrying this T cell receptor (beta chain) was seen a single time. The antigen remains undetermined. These data originate in a study of lymphopenia after photon versus proton radiotherapy. V lost 4 bases, J lost 5 bases, and 14 bases lay in between. The germline V gene encodes CDR1 MNHNS and CDR2 SASEGT. The CDR3 is made up of 15 amino acids. Study results and limitations: In patients who died, overall survival fell as post-nadir TCR diversity dropped more. Oligoclonal CD8+ Temra expansion after nadir drove photon patients' diversity drop. Under photons, naive T cells and diversity fell while effector/memory populations rose.

Sequencing used immunoSEQ multiplex PCR; TCRdb keeps in-frame clones, though not all of them. This table holds 20,000 to 25,000 clones, 85% found once. The rearrangement joins TRBV6-1 to TRBJ1-4, with a possible D match to TRBD1 (5 bases). The TCR sequence derives from a man in his sixties with pancreatic cancer. The input for sequencing was peripheral blood, taken from a patient treated with photon-based radiotherapy. CDR3 protein: CASSGPTAPNEKLFF. The DNA for the CDR3 is TGTGCCAGCAGTGGCCCGACAGCCCCCAATGAAAAACTGTTTTTT.